This T cell receptor (beta chain) was documented in a study of beta chain features in type 1 diabetes. Study overall: There was similarity between patients and healthy donors in age, gender and cell yields. Study-wide findings and caveats: Since sequencing was performed on cDNA, cells with high TCR expression could be over-represented. Across all four CD4+ subsets, people with type 1 diabetes showed modestly shorter TCRB CDR3s. Sampled from patients, naive, central memory and Treg TCRB repertoires appeared more similar than those sampled from healthy donors.

This clone occurred a few times. The antigen is not known. Central memory, naive, regulatory and stem cell-like memory CD4+ cells were sorted by CD45RO/CCR7/CD25/CD127/CD95/CD27. The whole isolated RNA underwent reverse transcription, so sequencing captured expressed TCRB transcripts. Sequencing was performed with immunoSEQ multiplex PCR; in TCRdb, only in-frame clones are kept and a portion is missing. This repertoire shows 640,000 or so clones, about 14% found once; its top ten account for approximately 0.042%. The CDR3 runs to 15 residues. The V gene's germline CDR1 is LGHNA and CDR2 YSLEER. With V trimmed by 4 bases and J by 1 base, 3 bases remained unmatched.

This clonotype originated in a man between 18 and 29 years old with type 1 diabetes. The rearrangement joins TRBV4-3 to TRBJ2-7, with TRBD1 identical over 11 bases. The specimen was naive CD4+ T cells from blood. The chain's CDR3 is CASSPRDRGSYEQYF. In DNA form, the CDR3 reads TGCGCCAGCAGCCCCCGGGACAGGGGGTCCTACGAGCAGTACTTC.